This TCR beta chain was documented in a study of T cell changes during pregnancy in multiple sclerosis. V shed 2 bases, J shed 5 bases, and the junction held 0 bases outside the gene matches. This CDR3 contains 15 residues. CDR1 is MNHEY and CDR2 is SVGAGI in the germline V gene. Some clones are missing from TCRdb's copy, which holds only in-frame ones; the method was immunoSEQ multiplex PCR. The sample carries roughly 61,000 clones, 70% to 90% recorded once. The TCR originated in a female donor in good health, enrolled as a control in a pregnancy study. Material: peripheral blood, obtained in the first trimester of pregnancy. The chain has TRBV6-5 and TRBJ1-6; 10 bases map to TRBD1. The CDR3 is CASSYGTGDNSPLHF. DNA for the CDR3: TGTGCCAGCAGTTACGGGACAGGGGATAATTCACCCCTCCACTTT.